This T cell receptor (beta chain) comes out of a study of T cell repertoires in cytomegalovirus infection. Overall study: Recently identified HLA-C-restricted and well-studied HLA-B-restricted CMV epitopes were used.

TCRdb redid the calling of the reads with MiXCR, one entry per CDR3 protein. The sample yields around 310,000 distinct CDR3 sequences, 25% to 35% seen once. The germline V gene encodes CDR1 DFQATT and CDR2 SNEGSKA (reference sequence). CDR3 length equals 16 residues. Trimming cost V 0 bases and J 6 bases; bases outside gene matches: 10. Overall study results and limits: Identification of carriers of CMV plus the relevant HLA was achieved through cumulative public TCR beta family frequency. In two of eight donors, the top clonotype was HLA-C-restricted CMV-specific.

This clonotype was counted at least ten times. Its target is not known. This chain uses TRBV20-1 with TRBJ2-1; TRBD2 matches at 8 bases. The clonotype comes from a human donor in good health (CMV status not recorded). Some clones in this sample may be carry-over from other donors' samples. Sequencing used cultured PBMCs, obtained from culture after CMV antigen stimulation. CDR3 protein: CSARDRSGGLGNEQFF. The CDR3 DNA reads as TGCAGTGCTAGAGATCGATCGGGGGGGCTTGGCAATGAGCAGTTCTTC.